The 28 T cell receptor beta chains reported below all come from one sample, sequenced in a study of blood T cell repertoires in COVID-19. Sequencing was performed with immunoSEQ multiplex PCR; in TCRdb, only in-frame clones are kept and a portion is missing. Altogether about 73,000 clones are present, about 84% being singletons, with the ten largest covering roughly 1.9%. The sequencing sample was made of peripheral blood. The receptors derive from a woman aged 60 to 75 with acute or convalescent COVID-19.

The CDR3 DNA is TGTGCCAGCAGACGGTCCGGACAGGGAGATAGGCAGGGTGGCTACACCTTC. It translates to CASRRSGQGDRQGGYTF. V gene TRBV14 combines with J gene TRBJ1-2, with 8 positions matching TRBD1. Unmatched junction bases numbered 19, after V lost 6 bases and J lost 7 bases. Per germline, CDR1 SGHDN and CDR2 FVKESK. This CDR3 region has 17 residues.

The chain links TRBV5-4 to TRBJ1-2, with 8 bases aligning to TRBD1. Germline loops: CDR1 SGHNT, CDR2 YYREEE (reference sequence). The CDR3 covers 13 residues. V lost 5 bases, J lost 12 bases, and 12 bases stayed unmatched. This CDR3 is CASRADRAASNTF. CDR3 DNA sequence: TGTGCCAGCAGAGCGGACAGGGCGGCGTCGAACACCTTC.

V gene TRBV19 combines with J gene TRBJ2-5, with 11 bases fitting TRBD2. The germline V gene encodes CDR1 LNHDA and CDR2 SQIVND (reference sequence). The CDR3 spans 14 residues. V lost 3 bases and J lost 5; bases outside the gene matches: 2. CDR3 bases: TGTGCCAGTAGTATGACTAGCGGGGTTGAGACCCAGTACTTC. It codes for CASSMTSGVETQYF.

The chain combines TRBV28 with TRBJ1-2; D remains ambiguous. This CDR3 is 14 amino acids long. V lost 3 bases to trimming and J lost 8 bases, with 16 bases between them. From germline, CDR1 is MDHEN and CDR2 SYDVKM. The CDR3 reads CASSFMPGLGGYTF. The CDR3 bases are TGTGCCAGCAGTTTCATGCCGGGGTTGGGGGGCTACACCTTC.

A remark on this clone: Different DNA sequences within this sample yield the same CDR3. The chain couples TRBV28 to TRBJ2-7; 12 positions match TRBD2. The V gene end was trimmed by 6 bases and the J gene end by 2 bases; junction bases not matched to a gene: 8. In germline, CDR1 is MDHEN, CDR2 SYDVKM. CDR3 length: 16 residues. In DNA, the CDR3 is TGTGCCAGCAGCCCGACTAGCGGGAGCTTAACCTACGAGCAGTACTTC. Protein product: CASSPTSGSLTYEQYF.

The gene calls are TRBV5-1 and TRBJ2-6, with 7 bases identical to TRBD1. Germline V gene data show CDR1 as SGHRS and CDR2 as YFSETQ. The CDR3 consists of 19 residues. The V segment lost 4 bases and the J segment 1 base; nucleotides outside the gene matches: 14. CDR3 coding DNA: TGCGCCAGCAGCGCCACATGGGGACAGCCCGGATCTGGGGCCAACGTCCTGACTTTC. Its protein product is CASSATWGQPGSGANVLTF.

The chain joins TRBV3-1 (or the pseudogene TRBV3-2) to TRBJ1-3; D is undetermined. CDR1 LGHDT and CDR2 YNNKEL come from the germline V gene (reference sequence). Trimming removed 0 bases at V and 4 bases at J, with 10 bases between. CDR3 length: 15 residues. The CDR3 DNA reads as TGTGCCAGCAGCCAAGAGGGGAGAGTAGGAAACACCATATATTTT. This encodes CASSQEGRVGNTIYF.

The chain has TRBV2 and TRBJ2-3, with TRBD2 matching over 7 bases. Unmatched junction bases numbered 7, after V lost 6 bases and J lost 1 base. CDR1 and CDR2 (germline): SNHLY, FYNNEI. CDR3 length: 15 residues. Written as DNA, the CDR3 is TGTGCCAGCAGCGTCGGTAGCGGGCGCACAGATACGCAGTATTTT. This encodes CASSVGSGRTDTQYF.

V and J are TRBV15 and TRBJ2-3; D perhaps matches TRBD2 (5 bases). This CDR3 spans 14 amino acids. Germline-derived CDR1 and CDR2 are LNHNV and YYDKDF (reference sequence). V was clipped by 4 bases and J by 4 bases, with 12 bases between them. The CDR3 DNA reads TGTGCCACCAGCATAGCGAGCCCGGCAGATACGCAGTATTTT. It yields the protein CATSIASPADTQYF.

This CDR3 is CASSPGTSGRVDTQYF. In nucleotides, the CDR3 is TGTGCCAGTAGTCCTGGGACTAGCGGGAGGGTAGATACGCAGTATTTT. The chain uses TRBV19 and TRBJ2-3; TRBD2 matches at 16 bases. V was pared by 5 bases and J by 5 bases, with 4 bases of the junction left unmatched. Germline assignment: CDR1 LNHDA and CDR2 SQIVND (reference sequence). The CDR3 consists of 16 residues. Using reference TRBV19 and TRBJ2-3 for the parts outside the CDR3, the full variable domain is DGGITQSPKYLFRKEGQNVTLSCEQNLNHDAMYWYRQDPGQGLRLIYYSQIVNDFQKGDIAEGYSVSREKKESFPLTVTSAQKNPTAFYLCASSPGTSGRVDTQYFGPGTRLTVL.

The rearrangement links TRBV10-3 to TRBJ1-1; 8 bases agree with TRBD1. The CDR3 extends over 16 amino acids. CDR1 is ENHRY and CDR2 is SYGVKD in the germline V gene. V shed 1 base, J shed 4 bases, and the junction held 8 bases outside the gene matches. CDR3 DNA sequence: TGTGCCATCAGTGAGTACATGGGACAGGTAGGCACTGAAGCTTTCTTT. Translated: CAISEYMGQVGTEAFF.

This chain uses TRBV7-3 with TRBJ1-1; a possible D gene is TRBD1 (5 bases). The length of the CDR3 is 13 residues. Germline assignment: CDR1 SGHTA and CDR2 FQGTGA. The ends were cut back, 10 bases at V and 2 bases at J, with 14 bases in the middle. The DNA for the CDR3 is TGTGCCACGCGACAGACCGCTAACACTGAAGCTTTCTTT. Protein sequence: CATRQTANTEAFF.

V and J are TRBV5-1 and TRBJ1-1, with D unresolved. Trimming took 0 bases from V and 4 from J, leaving 7 bases between them. This CDR3 spans 13 amino acids. Germline CDR1 and CDR2: SGHRS and YFSETQ. This chain's CDR3 is CASSLVGSTEAFF. The CDR3 DNA follows: TGCGCCAGCAGCTTGGTAGGGAGCACTGAAGCTTTCTTT.

Of note for this clone: Sequence at one end of the junction differs from germline and may be a read error. Other DNA sequences from this sample encode an identical CDR3 as well. The chain has TRBV11-2 and TRBJ2-1; 10 bases map to TRBD2. The V gene's germline CDR1 is SGHAT and CDR2 FQNNGV. The CDR3 totals 16 residues. For the CDR3, the DNA is TGTGCCAGTATTCGTAGCGGGGGGAGCTCCTATAATGAGCAGTTCTTC. This gives the protein CASIRSGGSSYNEQFF.

This clone showed up just a few times. The gene calls are TRBV5-1 and TRBJ1-2; D call uncertain. The CDR3 loop spans 14 amino acids. Deletions cut 1 base from V and 5 bases from J, with 12 bases between. Germline CDR1 and CDR2: SGHRS and YFSETQ. CDR3 nucleotide sequence: TGCGCCAGCAGCTTGTCGGGTCCCCAATATGGCTACACCTTC. This encodes CASSLSGPQYGYTF.

The rearrangement joins TRBV3-1 (or the pseudogene TRBV3-2) to TRBJ1-3; TRBD1 matches at 7 bases. CDR3 length equals 15 residues. Germline lookup yields CDR1 LGHDT and CDR2 YNNKEL (reference sequence). With 4 bases clipped from V and 7 bases from J, the junction kept 10 bases outside the gene matches. The CDR3 bases are TGTGCCAGCAGCCGAGGAAACCGACAGGGCAACACCATATATTTT. This encodes CASSRGNRQGNTIYF.

This chain links TRBV5-6 with TRBJ1-1, with no clear D. Trimming took off 0 bases at V and 3 bases at J, with 12 bases between the two ends. CDR1 SGHDT and CDR2 YYEEEE come from the germline V gene. This CDR3 has 15 residues. The CDR3 spells CASSLERYDDTEAFF. CDR3 sequence (DNA): TGTGCCAGCAGCTTGGAGCGGTATGATGACACTGAAGCTTTCTTT. Full variable domain (rest looked up from reference TRBV5-6 and TRBJ1-1): DAGVTQSPTHLIKTRGQQVTLRCSPKSGHDTVSWYQQALGQGPQFIFQYYEEEERQRGNFPDRFSGHQFPNYSSELNVNALLLGDSALYLCASSLERYDDTEAFFGQGTRLTVV.

The chain carries TRBV14 and TRBJ1-6, with TRBD1 as a possible D gene (5 bases). Germline assignment: CDR1 SGHDN and CDR2 FVKESK. The CDR3 is 14 residues long. Deletions cut 3 bases from V and 9 bases from J, with 12 bases between. This CDR3 is CASSHDSQISPLHF. CDR3 coding DNA: TGTGCCAGCAGCCACGACAGCCAAATTTCACCCCTCCACTTT.

The rearrangement links TRBV7-8 to TRBJ2-2; 11 bases are a match to TRBD2. CDR3 length: 17 amino acids. Germline assignment: CDR1 SGHVS and CDR2 FQNEAQ. V shed 4 bases and J 4 bases; nucleotides not matched to a gene: 8. The CDR3 spells CASSSQIAGGPTGELFF. The CDR3, as DNA: TGTGCCAGCAGCTCACAAATAGCGGGAGGGCCCACCGGGGAGCTGTTTTTT.

This clone was detected only a few times. The CDR3 coding sequence is TGCGCCAGCAACCCGGGGGGCCTAGCGGCCAACAATGAGCAGTTCTTC. Translating it yields CASNPGGLAANNEQFF. The J gene is TRBJ2-1, the V gene TRBV5-1; possibly TRBD2 for D (7 bases). The CDR3 has 16 residues. Germline V CDR1 and CDR2: SGHRS, YFSETQ. V was trimmed by 6 bases and J by 5 bases, leaving 21 bases between them.

J is TRBJ1-5 and V is TRBV6-5, with unresolved D. The V end lost 7 bases, the J end lost 1 base, and 8 bases lay between the germline ends. CDR1 MNHEY and CDR2 SVGAGI come from the germline V gene. The length of the CDR3 is 13 residues. Written as DNA, the CDR3 is TGTGCCAGCACAATAGAAAGCAATCAGCCCCAGCATTTT. Protein: CASTIESNQPQHF.

The V call is TRBV19, the J call TRBJ2-6; TRBD1 might be the D (5 bases). The V end was cut by 5 bases, the J end by 2 bases, with 19 bases between. This CDR3 is 18 amino acids long. Per germline, CDR1 LNHDA and CDR2 SQIVND (reference sequence). CDR3 sequence reads: CASSLRDYQETGANVLTF. In DNA, the CDR3 is TGTGCCAGTAGTCTCAGGGATTACCAAGAAACTGGGGCCAACGTCCTGACTTTC.

The CDR3 loop is CASSLALGTRTPITDTQYF. CDR3 nucleotide sequence: TGTGCCAGCAGCTTGGCCCTAGGGACTAGAACTCCTATCACCGATACGCAGTATTTT. This sequence joins TRBV5-5 and TRBJ2-3; TRBD2 aligns across 8 bases. Germline V gives CDR1 SGHKS, CDR2 YYEKEE (reference sequence). V trimming: 0 bases; J trimming: 6 bases; junction bases outside the gene matches: 18. The CDR3 is made up of 19 amino acids.

V gene TRBV28 combines with J gene TRBJ1-1; D is unclear. The CDR3 runs 13 residues. The V end was cut by 3 bases, the J end by 3 bases, with 8 bases between. CDR1 and CDR2 from the germline V gene are MDHEN and SYDVKM. Here the CDR3 DNA reads TGTGCCAGCAGTTTCTTGCAGGACACTGAAGCTTTCTTT. Encoded protein: CASSFLQDTEAFF. Using reference TRBV28 and TRBJ1-1 for the parts outside the CDR3, the full variable domain is DVKVTQSSRYLVKRTGEKVFLECVQDMDHENMFWYRQDPGLGLRLIYFSYDVKMKEKGDIPEGYSVSREKKERFSLILESASTNQTSMYLCASSFLQDTEAFFGQGTRLTVV.

The rearrangement links TRBV3-1 (or the pseudogene TRBV3-2) to TRBJ1-4, with a possible D match to TRBD1 (6 bases). With 2 bases removed from V and 5 bases from J, the gap between germline ends came to 12 bases. The CDR3 is 15 residues long. Germline V gene data show CDR1 as LGHDT and CDR2 as YNNKEL (reference sequence). The CDR3 DNA is TGTGCCAGCAGCCAATCCTCTCAGGGGAATGAAAAACTGTTTTTT. Its translation: CASSQSSQGNEKLFF.

The chain carries TRBV30 and TRBJ1-2, with D possibly TRBD1 on 6 matching bases. This CDR3 is 16 amino acids long. CDR1 is GTSNPN and CDR2 is SVGIG in the germline V gene (reference sequence). Deletions cut 3 bases from V and 5 bases from J, with 22 bases between. In DNA, the CDR3 is TGTGCCTGGAGGTCCCCTCTGGTCCATACAGGGTATGGCTACACCTTC. It is translated as CAWRSPLVHTGYGYTF.

The chain couples TRBV5-6 to TRBJ2-1; D remains unclear. CDR1 is SGHDT and CDR2 is YYEEEE in the germline V gene. The ends were cut back, 4 bases at V and 12 bases at J, with 14 bases in the middle. The length of the CDR3 is 12 residues. DNA for the CDR3: TGTGCCAGCAGCACCCCTCCCAATAGGCAGTTCTTC. Its protein is CASSTPPNRQFF.

CDR3 residues: CASSQETSGGTYYRETQYF. The CDR3 nucleotides read TGTGCCAGCAGCCAAGAAACTAGCGGGGGGACATACTATCGAGAGACCCAGTACTTC. This chain joins TRBV3-1 (or the pseudogene TRBV3-2) and TRBJ2-5; the match to TRBD2 covers 12 bases. Germline V gene sequence: CDR1 LGHDT, CDR2 YNNKEL (reference sequence). The trim removed 0 bases at V and 4 bases at J, leaving 12 bases unmatched. This CDR3 is 19 amino acids long.